This entry concerns a single T cell receptor beta chain. Antigen: not known. These data belong to a study of somatic mutations in cytotoxic T cells in rheumatoid arthritis. Study-wide results and caveats: The top CD8+ clone topped 20% of CD8+ cells in about an eighth of the roughly 65 patients. No correction for multiple comparisons was applied to the slight TRBV07 underrepresentation in rheumatoid arthritis patients. Age-dependent increases in CD8+ clonality occurred in rheumatoid arthritis patients but not in healthy controls. Age-matched healthy controls and rheumatoid arthritis patients had CD8+ T-cell clonality that did not differ significantly.

CDR3 size: 16 residues. After removal of 5 bases from V and 1 base from J, the junction contained 10 bases not matched to a gene. Germline CDR1 is SGHNT and CDR2 is YYREEE (reference sequence). Data came from immunoSEQ multiplex PCR; TCRdb stores just in-frame clones and leaves some out. Of about 20,000 clones in the sample, just over 85% are singletons; the top ten hold approximately 20%. This receptor was identified in a woman aged 45-65 years in good health. The gene calls are TRBV5-4 and TRBJ2-3; 7 bases fit TRBD2. Source material: CD8+ T cells sorted from blood. CDR3 coding DNA: TGTGCCAGCAGTCCGACAACTAGCGAAGGCACAGATACGCAGTATTTT. Translated: CASSPTTSEGTDTQYF.